The following is a T cell receptor beta chain sequence with its context. Antigen specificity is unknown. This sample was taken from a study of early T cells in non-severe SARS-CoV-2 infection. The wider study: RNA in bulk from unsorted whole blood was sequenced, and chains were unpaired. Study results and limitations: Anti-spike CD8 specificities were favored by VDJdb matching, whose results missed private and CD4 specificities.

TCRdb reanalysed the 5' RACE reads using MiXCR and keeps one entry per CDR3 protein. The repertoire holds some 66,000 distinct CDR3 sequences, with about 13% as singletons. Trimming removed 3 bases from V and 5 bases from J, with 10 bases in between. This CDR3 contains 13 residues. Looked up from germline, CDR1 is SNHLY and CDR2 is FYNNEI. The sequencing input was whole blood. The clonotype was recovered from an adult who was a healthcare worker with PCR-confirmed SARS-CoV-2 infection or an uninfected control (not recorded which). This chain links TRBV2 with TRBJ1-2; D gene uncertain. The CDR3 loop reads CASSEGRIYGYTF. For the CDR3, the DNA is TGTGCCAGCAGTGAGGGTCGGATTTATGGCTACACCTTC.